The 30 T cell receptor beta chains below all came from one sample that was sequenced in a study of Ad26.COV2.S vaccination and SARS-CoV-2 variants. Produced via immunoSEQ multiplex PCR; TCRdb's table is partial and in-frame only. The sample includes fewer than 600,000 clones, 70% to 90% seen only once; the top ten take around 1.8%. Treatment: 15 to 20 received Ad26.COV2.S at low or high dose, single or two shots; about 5 received placebo; per-sample allocation not given. Samples analyzed were those drawn on day 63 after the first vaccine or placebo injection. Sample: peripheral blood, taken in a trial of Ad26.COV2.S vaccine versus placebo. The source of these receptors is a person between 18 and 65 years old who received the Ad26.COV2.S COVID-19 vaccine or a placebo.

The chain joins TRBV28 to TRBJ2-1; TRBD1 is a possible D gene (5 bases). The CDR3 length is 16 residues. V was trimmed by 6 bases and J by 0 bases, leaving 15 bases between them. The germline V gene encodes CDR1 MDHEN and CDR2 SYDVKM. The CDR3 region has the DNA TGTGCCAGCAGCCGGCCAGGGTGGGCCTCCTACAATGAGCAGTTCTTC. This codes for CASSRPGWASYNEQFF.

The rearrangement links TRBV3-1 (or the pseudogene TRBV3-2) to TRBJ2-5; TRBD1 matches 9 bases. CDR1 and CDR2 (germline): LGHDT, YNNKEL (reference sequence). V dropped 1 base and J dropped 5; count of bases not matched to a gene: 5. This CDR3 contains 15 residues. DNA for the CDR3: TGTGCCAGCAGCCAAGGGACAGGGGTAAGCGAGACCCAGTACTTC. The encoded protein is CASSQGTGVSETQYF.

The chain combines TRBV6-6 with TRBJ1-1, with D unresolved. Trimming stripped 2 bases from V and 4 bases from J, with 8 bases between. The CDR3 totals 13 residues. Germline CDR1 is MNHNY and CDR2 is SVGAGI (reference sequence). CDR3 sequence reads: CASSYTPITEAFF. The CDR3 DNA is TGTGCCAGCAGTTACACGCCAATCACTGAAGCTTTCTTT.

This clone has a handful of counts. This chain uses TRBV7-2 with TRBJ1-6; D may be TRBD1 (6 bases). Per germline, CDR1 SGHTA and CDR2 FQGNSA. V was pared by 1 base and J by 0 bases, with 7 bases between. The CDR3 length is 16 residues. CDR3 protein: CASSLGGLSYNSPLHF. CDR3 sequence (DNA): TGTGCCAGCAGCTTAGGGGGGCTCTCCTATAATTCACCCCTCCACTTT.

The chain recombines TRBV7-2 with TRBJ1-4, with D possibly TRBD1 on 6 matching bases. Germline CDR1 SGHTA, CDR2 FQGNSA. V gave up 5 bases and J gave up 7 bases, with 14 bases separating them. The CDR3 length is 14 residues. The CDR3 DNA sequence: TGTGCCAGCAGCGAACAGGGTTCGGCTGAAAAACTGTTTTTT. Its protein is CASSEQGSAEKLFF.

V and J are TRBV5-1 and TRBJ2-7; perhaps D is TRBD1 or TRBD2 (6 bases each). V was pared by 2 bases and J by 2 bases, with 11 bases between. The CDR3 runs 14 residues. Germline loops: CDR1 SGHRS, CDR2 YFSETQ. The CDR3 nucleotides are TGCGCCAGCAGCTTAGGGGGGAGCGCCTACGAGCAGTACTTC. Residues: CASSLGGSAYEQYF.

The chain recombines TRBV9 with TRBJ2-7; unclear D gene. Germline values: CDR1 SGDLS, CDR2 YYNGEE. Between the trimmed V and J ends, which lost 0 bases and 7 bases, there was a span of 11 bases. This CDR3 has 13 amino acids. This CDR3 reads CASSVVEGVEQYF. As DNA, the CDR3 is TGTGCCAGCAGCGTAGTAGAAGGTGTAGAGCAGTACTTC.

V is TRBV5-4 and J is TRBJ2-3, with 10 bases lining up with TRBD2. Germline V gene data show CDR1 as SGHNT and CDR2 as YYREEE (reference sequence). This CDR3 has 17 amino acids. Germline trimming cut 4 bases from V and 4 bases from J; bases unmatched to any gene: 12. Here the CDR3 reads CASSPEPSGSGADTQYF. Here the CDR3 DNA reads TGTGCCAGCAGCCCTGAACCTAGCGGGAGCGGGGCAGATACGCAGTATTTT.

The gene calls are TRBV18 and TRBJ2-1, with D unclear. Trimming left V 3 bases short and J 7 bases short, with 7 bases between. There are 12 residues in the CDR3. Germline-derived CDR1 and CDR2 are KGHSH and LQKENI. The CDR3 coding sequence is TGTGCCAGCTCACCGGCCTTAAATGAGCAGTTCTTC. Translation gives CASSPALNEQFF.

The chain has TRBV7-8 and TRBJ1-4; 7 bases are a match to TRBD1. Per the germline V gene, CDR1 is SGHVS and CDR2 is FQNEAQ. This CDR3 region has 17 residues. J lost 0 bases, V lost 1 base, and 5 bases had no gene match. CDR3: CASSLVQGVATNEKLFF. CDR3 DNA: TGTGCCAGCAGCTTAGTGCAGGGGGTTGCAACTAATGAAAAACTGTTTTTT.

This clone was seen once. This chain uses TRBV2 with TRBJ1-5, with D maybe TRBD1 (6 bases). V dropped 6 bases and J dropped 1 base, with 13 bases sitting between them. Germline values: CDR1 SNHLY, CDR2 FYNNEI. The CDR3 consists of 15 residues. The DNA of the CDR3 is TGTGCCAGCAGGTGGACAGTGGGAAGCAATCAGCCCCAGCATTTT. Amino acid sequence: CASRWTVGSNQPQHF. The full variable domain, completed using reference TRBV2 and TRBJ1-5, is EPEVTQTPSHQVTQMGQEVILRCVPISNHLYFYWYRQILGQKVEFLVSFYNNEISEKSEIFDDQFSVERPDGSNFTLKIRSTKLEDSAMYFCASRWTVGSNQPQHFGDGTRLSIL.

This clone came up once. The chain combines TRBV7-9 with TRBJ2-5, with 9 bases aligning to TRBD2. Germline CDR1 is SEHNR and CDR2 is FQNEAQ (reference sequence). The CDR3 consists of 18 residues. The trim removed 1 base at V and 5 bases at J, leaving 14 bases unmatched. CDR3 residues: CASSLGVLASGVIETQYF. In nucleotides, the CDR3 is TGTGCCAGCAGCTTAGGGGTGTTGGCTAGCGGGGTCATTGAGACCCAGTACTTC.

The sample holds a few counts of this clone. The chain employs TRBV2 and TRBJ1-2, with 12 bases aligning to TRBD1. This CDR3 contains 15 residues. Germline trimming cut 3 bases from V and 7 bases from J; bases unmatched to any gene: 6. Germline CDR1 and CDR2: SNHLY and FYNNEI. The CDR3 bases are TGTGCCAGCAGTGACTTGGGACAGGGGGCTTCTGGCTACACCTTC. This translates into CASSDLGQGASGYTF.

The rearrangement joins TRBV7-6 to TRBJ2-1, with 8 nucleotides matching TRBD2. The CDR3 is 16 amino acids. The germline V gene has CDR1 SGHVS and CDR2 FNYEAQ. V was pared by 1 base and J by 6 bases, with 8 bases of the junction left unmatched. CDR3 sequence (DNA): TGTGCCAGCAGCTTAGGTTTAGCGGGGACAATCAATGAGCAGTTCTTC. Encoded protein: CASSLGLAGTINEQFF.

This sequence joins TRBV6-2 or TRBV6-3 and TRBJ2-5; D not resolved. Per the germline V gene, CDR1 is MNHEY and CDR2 is SVGEGT. The CDR3 runs to 11 residues. V was pared by 4 bases and J by 4 bases, with 4 bases between. The DNA for the CDR3 is TGTGCCAGCAGTTGGGGAGAGACCCAGTACTTC. Protein sequence: CASSWGETQYF.

The chain is built from TRBV9 and TRBJ1-3; 8 nucleotides line up with TRBD1. CDR1 is SGDLS and CDR2 is YYNGEE in the germline V gene. CDR3 length: 16 amino acids. V gave up 2 bases and J gave up 2 bases; unmatched junction bases: 6. CDR3 sequence reads: CASSVIPDRAGNTIYF. The CDR3 nucleotides are TGTGCCAGCAGCGTCATACCGGACAGGGCTGGAAACACCATATATTTT.

This chain uses TRBV6-6 with TRBJ1-6; 8 nucleotides match TRBD1. This CDR3 spans 14 amino acids. With 9 bases clipped from V and 7 bases from J, the junction kept 8 bases outside the gene matches. CDR1 MNHNY and CDR2 SVGAGI come from the germline V gene (reference sequence). The CDR3 protein is CASRLTGGNSPLHF. As DNA, the CDR3 is TGTGCCAGTCGCCTAACAGGGGGGAATTCACCCCTCCACTTT.

The chain recombines TRBV10-2 with TRBJ1-2, with unresolved D. Trimming took off 2 bases at V and 2 bases at J, with 18 bases between the two ends. The CDR3 length is 17 residues. The germline V gene encodes CDR1 WSHSY and CDR2 SAAADI. The DNA of the CDR3 is TGCGCCAGCAGTGAGATGCCAGCATCCCGGTTAAACTATGGCTACACCTTC. Encoded protein: CASSEMPASRLNYGYTF.

V gene TRBV29-1 combines with J gene TRBJ2-7, with D possibly TRBD1 on 6 matching bases. The CDR3 spans 15 residues. Germline V gives CDR1 SQVTM, CDR2 ANQGSEA. Trimming removed 1 base at V and 0 bases at J, with 13 bases between. The CDR3 DNA follows: TGCAGCGTTGAAGGCGACAGGACGAGCTCCTACGAGCAGTACTTC. Translation gives CSVEGDRTSSYEQYF.

CDR3 coding DNA: TGTGCCTGGAGTACCCCCCGGGAGGGCCAATTTCGCGAGCAGTACTTC. Translation gives CAWSTPREGQFREQYF. The chain employs TRBV30 and TRBJ2-7; 8 nucleotides agree with TRBD2. After removal of 2 bases from V and 6 bases from J, the junction contained 15 bases not matched to a gene. Germline V CDR1 and CDR2: GTSNPN, SVGIG (reference sequence). This CDR3 contains 16 residues.

This rearrangement joins TRBV27 to TRBJ1-6; no firm D call. V shed 8 bases and J shed 3 bases, with 11 bases lying between them. CDR3 length equals 14 residues. CDR1 and CDR2 from the germline V gene are MNHEY and SMNVEV (reference sequence). The CDR3 sequence: CASGLDIYNSPLHF. DNA for the CDR3: TGTGCCAGCGGCCTGGATATCTATAATTCACCCCTCCACTTT.

The V and J genes are TRBV6-5 and TRBJ2-7; TRBD1 matches 7 bases. CDR1 is MNHEY and CDR2 is SVGAGI in the germline V gene. The J segment lost 0 bases and the V segment lost 0 bases, leaving 5 bases of the junction unmatched. This CDR3 has 16 amino acids. Here the CDR3 reads CASSYSGGLSSYEQYF. Written as DNA, the CDR3 is TGTGCCAGCAGTTACTCAGGGGGCCTCAGCTCCTACGAGCAGTACTTC.

V and J are TRBV7-6 and TRBJ2-1; D might be TRBD2 (6 bases). Germline V gives CDR1 SGHVS, CDR2 FNYEAQ. The CDR3 runs to 15 residues. Trimming removed 4 bases at V and 3 bases at J, with 13 bases between. The CDR3 bases are TGTGCCAGCAGCTCCCCCGGACTAAACTACAATGAGCAGTTCTTC. Translated: CASSSPGLNYNEQFF.

The genes are TRBV7-9 and TRBJ2-5; tentatively, D is TRBD1 (6 bases). Per the germline V gene, CDR1 is SEHNR and CDR2 is FQNEAQ (reference sequence). CDR3 length equals 14 residues. V was trimmed by 8 bases and J by 1 base, leaving 14 bases between them. The CDR3: CASGNSGVQETQYF. In nucleotides, the CDR3 is TGTGCCAGCGGTAACTCAGGGGTCCAAGAGACCCAGTACTTC.

The genes are TRBV5-1 and TRBJ2-1, with TRBD2 identical over 10 bases. Per the germline V gene, CDR1 is SGHRS and CDR2 is YFSETQ. This CDR3 contains 16 residues. V lost 0 bases and J lost 3; bases outside the gene matches: 3. Here the CDR3 DNA reads TGCGCCAGCAGCTTGGCGTCTAGCGGGGGCTACAATGAGCAGTTCTTC. This sequence encodes CASSLASSGGYNEQFF. Full variable domain (outside the CDR3, taken from reference TRBV5-1 and TRBJ2-1): KAGVTQTPRYLIKTRGQQVTLSCSPISGHRSVSWYQQTPGQGLQFLFEYFSETQRNKGNFPGRFSGRQFSNSRSEMNVSTLELGDSALYLCASSLASSGGYNEQFFGPGTRLTVL.

CDR3 nucleotide sequence: TGTGCCAGTAGTATAGATGGGGCAGCCAATGATGAAGCTTTCTTT. Translating gives CASSIDGAANDEAFF. The chain is built from TRBV19 and TRBJ1-1; a possible D gene is TRBD1 (5 bases). Germline CDR1 LNHDA, CDR2 SQIVND (reference sequence). This CDR3 contains 15 residues. The ends were cut back, 0 bases at V and 7 bases at J, with 15 bases in the middle.

V is TRBV15 and J is TRBJ2-1; TRBD1 matches at 9 bases. The germline gives CDR1 LNHNV, CDR2 YYDKDF (reference sequence). CDR3 length equals 15 residues. V shed 4 bases and J 7 bases; nucleotides not matched to a gene: 8. This chain's CDR3 is CATSKGTGPANEQFF. Here the CDR3 DNA reads TGTGCCACCAGCAAAGGGACAGGGCCTGCGAATGAGCAGTTCTTC.

The table lists this clone with a count of one. The chain carries TRBV9 and TRBJ1-2; 9 bases fit TRBD1. V was clipped by 4 bases and J by 1 base; unmatched bases: 14. Germline V gives CDR1 SGDLS, CDR2 YYNGEE. This CDR3 is 18 amino acids long. CDR3 nucleotide sequence: TGTGCCAGCAGCCGAGAAGGGACAGGGTCCAATTTTAACTATGGCTACACCTTC. Residues: CASSREGTGSNFNYGYTF.

The V gene is TRBV3-1 (or the pseudogene TRBV3-2), the J gene TRBJ2-1, with a possible D match to TRBD2 (5 bases). This CDR3 has 17 amino acids. The V and J ends lost 2 bases and 9 bases respectively, with 23 bases between them. From germline, CDR1 is LGHDT and CDR2 YNNKEL (reference sequence). CDR3 in DNA: TGTGCCAGCAGCCAACCGACGAGCGCCGGGATGTGGAGTGAGCAGTTCTTC. As protein: CASSQPTSAGMWSEQFF.

This chain connects TRBV5-1 to TRBJ1-1; 7 bases match TRBD1. This CDR3 is built from 13 residues. Germline V gene data show CDR1 as SGHRS and CDR2 as YFSETQ. V was pared by 2 bases and J by 5 bases, with 3 bases of the junction left unmatched. CDR3 loop: CASSLGQETEAFF. In nucleotides, the CDR3 is TGCGCCAGCAGCTTAGGACAGGAGACTGAAGCTTTCTTT.